This T cell receptor beta chain was captured by sequencing in a study of blood T cell repertoires in COVID-19. About the research overall: From the United States, Italy and Spain came samples of acute and convalescent COVID-19. Nucleic acid was either cDNA or gDNA, and it came from T cells, B-cell-depleted T cells, or PBMCs.

Germline V gives CDR1 SGHAT, CDR2 FQNNGV. Trimming removed 5 bases at V and 1 base at J, with 14 bases between. The CDR3 runs 15 residues. Assay: immunoSEQ multiplex PCR; the TCRdb copy retains only in-frame clones and omits some. The repertoire holds 240,000 or so clones, with about 80% as singletons. This TCR was sampled from a woman at least 80 years old with acute or convalescent COVID-19. The chain carries TRBV11-2 and TRBJ2-5; TRBD1 might be the D (6 bases). Sequencing used peripheral blood. The CDR3 loop reads CASSQGTVPQETQYF. As DNA, the CDR3 is TGTGCCAGCAGCCAGGGGACGGTCCCCCAAGAGACCCAGTACTTC.